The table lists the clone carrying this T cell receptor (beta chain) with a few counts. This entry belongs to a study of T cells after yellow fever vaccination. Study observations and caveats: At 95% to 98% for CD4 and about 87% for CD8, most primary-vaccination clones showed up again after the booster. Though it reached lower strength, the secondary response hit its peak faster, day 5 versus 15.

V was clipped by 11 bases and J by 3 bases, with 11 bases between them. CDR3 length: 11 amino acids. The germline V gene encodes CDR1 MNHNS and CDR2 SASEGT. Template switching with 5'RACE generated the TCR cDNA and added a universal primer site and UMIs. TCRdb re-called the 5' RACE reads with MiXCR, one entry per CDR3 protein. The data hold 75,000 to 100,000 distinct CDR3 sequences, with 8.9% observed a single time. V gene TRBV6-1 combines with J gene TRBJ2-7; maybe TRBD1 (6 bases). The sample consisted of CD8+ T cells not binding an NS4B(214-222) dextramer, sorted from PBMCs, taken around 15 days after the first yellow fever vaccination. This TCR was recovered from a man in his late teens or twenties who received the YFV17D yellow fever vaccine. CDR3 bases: TGTGCCCTACAGGGAAGCTACGAGCAGTACTTC. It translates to CALQGSYEQYF.